This record concerns one T cell receptor beta chain sequence. Its antigen remains unknown. CDR3 length: 12 amino acids. The ends were cut back, 7 bases at V and 5 bases at J, with 10 bases in the middle. CDR1 is SGHTA and CDR2 is FQGTGA in the germline V gene. These data are taken from a study of cytomegalovirus exposure and HLA in healthy donors. Study information: An early data release held around 80 million unique TCRs from HLA-typed donors.

General study findings and limits: Within the data, a cluster of highly shared sequence variants was likely a sequencing artifact. In vitro assays verified that three CMV-associated chains recognized CMV antigens specifically.

PCR employed 60 Vbeta and 13 Jbeta primers. Generated by immunoSEQ multiplex PCR, the TCRdb table keeps only in-frame clones and is missing some. The sample comprises about 210,000 clones, roughly 74% of which are singletons, and 13% to 15% rests with the top ten. The rearrangement uses TRBV7-3 and TRBJ2-3, with TRBD1 as a possible D gene (5 bases). This TCR was recovered from a woman in her thirties in good health and CMV-seropositive. The source material was PBMCs. CDR3 in amino acids: CASISQGDTQYF. The CDR3 bases are TGTGCCAGCATTAGTCAGGGAGATACGCAGTATTTT.